This T cell receptor beta chain was sequenced during a study of blood T cells in healthy people across ages. General study results and limits: Long-lived donors carried more naive CD4+ cells and greater diversity than aged donors. With unsorted PBMCs, a conclusive comparison of naive versus antigen-experienced cells was not possible.

This clonotype was found a few times. The antigen remains undetermined. A second PCR, run for roughly 7 to 11 cycles, used a sample-barcoded 5' primer plus a J-beta primer mix. TCRdb used MiXCR to reprocess the 5' RACE reads, holding one entry per CDR3 protein. Of fewer than 700,000 distinct CDR3 sequences listed, 47% are singletons. Input material: blood. The TCR originated in a man at least 80 years old in good health.

This chain's CDR3 is CASSIGLALSGANVLTF. Written as DNA, the CDR3 is TGCGCCAGCAGCATCGGACTAGCTTTATCTGGGGCCAACGTCCTGACTTTC. This sequence joins TRBV5-1 and TRBJ2-6; the match to TRBD2 covers 8 bases. From germline, CDR1 is SGHRS and CDR2 YFSETQ. Germline trimming cut 4 bases from V and 1 base from J; bases unmatched to any gene: 7. The CDR3 sequence is 17 residues long.